Shown below are 27 T cell receptor beta chains from a single sample sequenced in a study of memory CD4+ T cells and cytomegalovirus serostatus (dated by TCRdb to the late 2010s). Single viable CD3+CD4+CD8-CD45RO+ cells were sorted as memory CD4+ T cells on a FACSAria II. The library was obtained by the immunoSEQ multiplex PCR assay. Held by TCRdb, this immuneACCESS table contains in-frame sequences only and omits some clones. Under half of the omission traces to an unresolved V gene where checked; the cause of the rest is unknown. This sample is represented by roughly 64,000 clones; roughly 80% of them were singletons. The ten top clones hold 0.88% of the sample. Sequencing was carried out using memory CD4+ T cells from blood. These receptors were obtained from an adult in good health and CMV-seronegative.

The table lists this clone with a few counts. CDR3 sequence (DNA): TGTGCCAGCAGCGCCCGACAGGGGTATGAATGGGGTGAGCAGTTCTTC. Its protein product is CASSARQGYEWGEQFF. The chain links TRBV7-8 to TRBJ2-1; 8 bases are a match to TRBD1. There are 16 residues in the CDR3. Per the germline V gene, CDR1 is SGHVS and CDR2 is FQNEAQ. V lost 5 bases and J lost 9; bases outside the gene matches: 15.

This CDR3 reads CASSPNPREQYF. In DNA form, the CDR3 reads TGTGCCAGCTCACCAAATCCGAGGGAGCAGTACTTC. This sequence joins TRBV18 and TRBJ2-7; no reliable D call. Per germline, CDR1 KGHSH and CDR2 LQKENI. Trimming shortened V by 2 bases and J by 7 bases, and 9 bases separated the two germline ends. The CDR3 has 12 amino acids.

The rearrangement links TRBV29-1 to TRBJ1-1; 8 bases are shared with TRBD1. The ends lost 6 bases at V and 0 bases at J; junction bases unmatched: 12. The CDR3 covers 16 residues. The germline V gene has CDR1 SQVTM and CDR2 ANQGSEA. CDR3 residues: CSVATQGANMNTEAFF. DNA for the CDR3: TGCAGCGTCGCGACGCAGGGGGCCAACATGAACACTGAAGCTTTCTTT. Full variable domain (missing parts from reference TRBV29-1 and TRBJ1-1): SAVISQKPSRDICQRGTSLTIQCQVDSQVTMMFWYRQQPGQSLTLIATANQGSEATYESGFVIDKFPISRPNLTFSTLTVSNMSPEDSSIYLCSVATQGANMNTEAFFGQGTRLTVV.

This clone came up many times. The rearrangement uses TRBV5-8 and TRBJ1-1; maybe TRBD1 (5 bases). CDR1 and CDR2 from the germline V gene are SGHTS and YDEGEE. The CDR3 runs to 18 residues. The V and J ends lost 1 base and 0 bases respectively, with 19 bases between them. CDR3: CASSLPGAGGRLNTEAFF. The CDR3 DNA is TGTGCCAGCAGCTTGCCCGGCGCCGGGGGGAGGTTGAACACTGAAGCTTTCTTT.

This clone showed up just a few times. The chain carries TRBV6-6 and TRBJ1-6; 10 bases align to TRBD1. The CDR3 length is 15 residues. Germline CDR1 and CDR2: MNHNY and SVGAGI (reference sequence). J was trimmed by 7 bases and V by 4 bases; bases with no gene match: 4. This CDR3 is CASSSRTGGNSPLHF. The CDR3 coding sequence is TGTGCCAGCAGTTCCCGGACAGGGGGGAATTCACCCCTCCACTTT.

The chain recombines TRBV7-9 with TRBJ1-4, with D possibly matching TRBD1 (5 bases). The V end lost 5 bases, the J end lost 4 bases, and 17 bases lay between the germline ends. CDR1 and CDR2 from the germline V gene are SEHNR and FQNEAQ (reference sequence). CDR3 length: 16 amino acids. The chain's CDR3 is CASSVSGASLNEKLFF. The CDR3 DNA follows: TGTGCCAGCAGCGTTAGCGGGGCCAGTCTTAATGAAAAACTGTTTTTT. The full variable domain, completed using reference TRBV7-9 and TRBJ1-4, is DTGVSQNPRHKITKRGQNVTFRCDPISEHNRLYWYRQTLGQGPEFLTYFQNEAQLEKSRLLSDRFSAERPKGSFSTLEIQRTEQGDSAMYLCASSVSGASLNEKLFFGSGTQLSVL.

CDR3 coding DNA: TGTGCCAGCAGTTACGGGTACAGCCCCTCTGGAAACACCATATATTTT. Protein sequence: CASSYGYSPSGNTIYF. V is TRBV6-5 and J is TRBJ1-3; D gene ambiguous. CDR1 and CDR2 from the germline V gene are MNHEY and SVGAGI. The CDR3 runs to 16 residues. Trimming shortened V by 2 bases and J by 0 bases, and 11 bases separated the two germline ends.

The chain employs TRBV28 and TRBJ2-5; D is perhaps TRBD1 (6 bases). V was clipped by 8 bases and J by 2 bases, with 15 bases between them. From germline, CDR1 is MDHEN and CDR2 SYDVKM. The CDR3 extends over 14 amino acids. The CDR3 DNA is TGTGCCAGCCGAACGCCAGGGGTGCAAGAGACCCAGTACTTC. This translates into CASRTPGVQETQYF.

The chain couples TRBV19 to TRBJ2-7; 9 bases fit TRBD2. The CDR3 has 15 amino acids. V dropped 9 bases and J dropped 2; count of bases not matched to a gene: 11. The V gene's germline CDR1 is LNHDA and CDR2 SQIVND (reference sequence). The CDR3 DNA is TGTGCCAGCTCGACTAGCGGAGGGGTTACCTACGAGCAGTACTTC. Translating gives CASSTSGGVTYEQYF.

J is TRBJ2-7 and V is TRBV25-1; a weak D match, TRBD1 (6 bases). Per the germline V gene, CDR1 is MGHDK and CDR2 is SYGVNS. The CDR3 is 11 amino acids. The CDR3 DNA sequence: TGTGTCACGGTACAGGGCTACGAGCAGTACTTC. Its translation: CVTVQGYEQYF.

V gene TRBV28 combines with J gene TRBJ2-2, with D perhaps TRBD1 (6 bases). Deletions cut 5 bases from V and 1 base from J, with 14 bases between. The CDR3 consists of 16 residues. Per the germline V gene, CDR1 is MDHEN and CDR2 is SYDVKM. As DNA, the CDR3 is TGTGCCAGCAGTCGGCCGGGACACGAGAACACCGGGGAGCTGTTTTTT. It specifies CASSRPGHENTGELFF.

This clone was seen more than once but under ten times. V usage is TRBV2 and J usage is TRBJ2-4, with D perhaps being TRBD1 or TRBD2 (5 bases each). This CDR3 is 13 amino acids long. Looked up from germline, CDR1 is SNHLY and CDR2 is FYNNEI. Trimming pared 6 bases from V and 5 bases from J, leaving 11 bases between. The CDR3 region has the DNA TGTGCCAGCAGCCGGGACGGACAAAACATTCAGTACTTC. Translating it yields CASSRDGQNIQYF.

The chain has TRBV27 and TRBJ1-2, with TRBD1 identical over 7 bases. Germline V gene sequence: CDR1 MNHEY, CDR2 SMNVEV (reference sequence). V trimming: 6 bases; J trimming: 0 bases; junction bases outside the gene matches: 7. This CDR3 region has 15 residues. CDR3 sequence: CASRIGTAANYGYTF. DNA of the CDR3: TGTGCCAGCAGGATCGGGACAGCCGCTAACTATGGCTACACCTTC.

This clone has only a few counts. The chain employs TRBV27 and TRBJ1-6; TRBD1 agrees at 9 bases. The CDR3 spans 13 residues. The ends lost 4 bases at V and 8 bases at J; junction bases unmatched: 0. From germline, CDR1 is MNHEY and CDR2 SMNVEV (reference sequence). In nucleotides, the CDR3 is TGTGCCAGCAGTTGGGACAGGGATTCACCCCTCCACTTT. Translating it yields CASSWDRDSPLHF.

This chain connects TRBV4-2 to TRBJ2-4, with D possibly being TRBD2 (6 bases). Deletions cut 3 bases from V and 0 bases from J, with 24 bases between. The CDR3 sequence is 20 residues long. Germline assignment: CDR1 LGHNA and CDR2 YNFKEQ. The CDR3 sequence: CASSQSRGLQITLAKNIQYF. The CDR3 DNA reads as TGTGCCAGCAGCCAGTCAAGAGGACTACAAATTACCTTAGCCAAAAACATTCAGTACTTC.

The chain uses TRBV4-1 and TRBJ2-2; possible D gene TRBD1, 5 bases. Trimming left V 1 base short and J 9 bases short, with 15 bases between. The CDR3 is 15 residues long. Germline V gene data show CDR1 as MGHRA and CDR2 as YSYEKL. The chain's CDR3 is CASSQGQRFSRELFF. The CDR3 DNA reads as TGCGCCAGCAGCCAAGGACAGAGATTCTCCCGGGAGCTGTTTTTT.

The V gene is TRBV18, the J gene TRBJ2-3; 11 nucleotides align to TRBD2. Germline V gene sequence: CDR1 KGHSH, CDR2 LQKENI. With 8 bases clipped from V and 0 bases from J, the junction kept 7 bases outside the gene matches. This CDR3 region has 16 residues. The CDR3 bases are TGTGCCAGCACACGAACTAGCGGGAGAAGCACAGATACGCAGTATTTT. Encoded protein: CASTRTSGRSTDTQYF.

This clone was seen only a few times. The V call is TRBV5-1, the J call TRBJ2-1; D perhaps matches TRBD2 (5 bases). V was shortened by 0 bases and J by 0 bases, with 7 bases between the two germline ends. Germline CDR1 and CDR2: SGHRS and YFSETQ. CDR3 length: 15 residues. The CDR3 nucleotides read TGCGCCAGCAGCTTGGGGAGGCCCTCCTACAATGAGCAGTTCTTC. This codes for CASSLGRPSYNEQFF.

J is TRBJ2-7 and V is TRBV25-1; D may be TRBD1 (6 bases). CDR1 and CDR2 from the germline V gene are MGHDK and SYGVNS. This CDR3 is 13 amino acids long. The V end was cut by 6 bases, the J end by 3 bases, with 12 bases between. CDR3 in amino acids: CASSSDRNYEQYF. The DNA of the CDR3 is TGTGCCAGCAGCTCGGACAGAAACTACGAGCAGTACTTC.

The V call is TRBV19, the J call TRBJ1-6; D is possibly TRBD1 (5 bases). The CDR3 runs 16 residues. CDR1 and CDR2 (germline): LNHDA, SQIVND (reference sequence). V was cut by 4 bases and J by 7 bases, with 17 bases left in between. The CDR3 sequence is CASSTMGGTVNSPLHF. In DNA, the CDR3 is TGTGCCAGTAGTACGATGGGAGGGACGGTGAATTCACCCCTCCACTTT.

This clone showed up just a few times. The V and J genes are TRBV4-1 and TRBJ2-6, with 12 positions matching TRBD2. Germline trimming cut 0 bases from V and 1 base from J; bases unmatched to any gene: 7. The CDR3 runs to 20 residues. Germline-derived CDR1 and CDR2 are MGHRA and YSYEKL. The CDR3 DNA reads TGCGCCAGCAGCCAAGACGTGAGGACTAGCGGGATTTCTGGGGCCAACGTCCTGACTTTC. Translated: CASSQDVRTSGISGANVLTF.

This chain joins TRBV7-2 and TRBJ1-2; TRBD1 might be the D (6 bases). V was pared by 5 bases and J by 1 base, with 14 bases between. The length of the CDR3 is 15 residues. The germline V gene encodes CDR1 SGHTA and CDR2 FQGNSA. CDR3 nucleotides: TGTGCCAGCAGCCCAGGACAGCGCCGTAACTATGGCTACACCTTC. It yields the protein CASSPGQRRNYGYTF.

In its sample, this clone was seen once. The chain is built from TRBV10-3 and TRBJ1-5; possible D gene TRBD1, 5 bases. V was pared by 7 bases and J by 3 bases, with 10 bases between. The CDR3 consists of 13 residues. Germline assignment: CDR1 ENHRY and CDR2 SYGVKD. CDR3: CAITQGPNQPQHF. CDR3 DNA sequence: TGTGCCATCACCCAGGGCCCCAATCAGCCCCAGCATTTT.

The chain joins TRBV19 to TRBJ2-3; D is undetermined. CDR1 is LNHDA, CDR2 SQIVND, per germline (reference sequence). This CDR3 comprises 13 residues. The germline V and J ends were trimmed by 5 bases and 1 base, with 7 bases remaining between them. This CDR3 is CASSAQGTDTQYF. DNA for the CDR3: TGTGCCAGTAGTGCCCAAGGCACAGATACGCAGTATTTT.

This clone turned up a few times. V gene TRBV27 combines with J gene TRBJ1-5; D gene ambiguous. The CDR3 loop spans 14 amino acids. Germline loops: CDR1 MNHEY, CDR2 SMNVEV (reference sequence). Trimming took 9 bases from V and 2 from J, leaving 14 bases between them. The CDR3 coding sequence is TGTGCCAGTAGGGAGGGATCAGGCAATCAGCCCCAGCATTTT. As protein: CASREGSGNQPQHF.

This chain connects TRBV5-1 to TRBJ2-5; perhaps D is TRBD1 or TRBD2 (5 bases each). This CDR3 is 14 amino acids long. The V and J ends lost 3 bases and 7 bases respectively, with 16 bases between them. Germline loops: CDR1 SGHRS, CDR2 YFSETQ. This CDR3 reads CASSSRDQQGTQYF. CDR3 bases: TGCGCCAGCAGCTCCAGGGACCAGCAGGGGACCCAGTACTTC.

A few counts support this clone. This chain uses TRBV7-9 with TRBJ2-7; tentative D call: TRBD2 (5 bases). V lost 5 bases and J lost 0, with 11 bases in between. This CDR3 region has 14 residues. Per the germline V gene, CDR1 is SEHNR and CDR2 is FQNEAQ (reference sequence). Here the CDR3 DNA reads TGTGCCAGCAGCCCCCGGGAAAGCTCCTACGAGCAGTACTTC. Translation: CASSPRESSYEQYF.